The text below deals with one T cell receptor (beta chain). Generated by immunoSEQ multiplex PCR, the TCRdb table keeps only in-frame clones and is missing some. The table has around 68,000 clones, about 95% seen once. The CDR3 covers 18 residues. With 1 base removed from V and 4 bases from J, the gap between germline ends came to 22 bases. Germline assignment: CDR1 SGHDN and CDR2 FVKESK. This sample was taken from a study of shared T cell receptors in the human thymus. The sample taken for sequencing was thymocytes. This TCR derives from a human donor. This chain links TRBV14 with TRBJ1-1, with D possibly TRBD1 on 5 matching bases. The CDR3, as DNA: TGTGCCAGCAGCCAAGGCAGGGTAGGTGGGATTTGGGGCACTGAAGCTTTCTTT. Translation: CASSQGRVGGIWGTEAFF.